Below, 5 T cell receptor beta chains from the same sample are listed, as sequenced in a study of blood T cells in healthy people across ages. The second PCR ran about 6 to 11 cycles with a sample-barcoded 5' primer and J-beta primers. TCRdb fed the 5' RACE reads into MiXCR, producing one record per CDR3 protein. The sample lists about a million distinct CDR3 sequences, roughly half occurring once. Sequencing was carried out using blood. Receptors were obtained from a woman aged 60 to 75 in good health.

This clonotype was observed once. The chain employs TRBV6-4 and TRBJ2-1, with 9 bases fitting TRBD2. V gave up 8 bases and J gave up 7 bases; unmatched junction bases: 12. Germline assignment: CDR1 MRHNA and CDR2 SNTAGT. There are 15 residues in the CDR3. CDR3 in amino acids: CASGGGAGGWNEQFF. The CDR3, as DNA: TGTGCCAGCGGTGGGGGAGCGGGAGGATGGAATGAGCAGTTCTTC.

This clonotype was seen only a few times. This chain links TRBV10-1 with TRBJ2-5, with 9 bases that match TRBD1. Germline-derived CDR1 and CDR2 are WNHNN and SYGVQD (reference sequence). J gave up 5 bases and V 0 bases, and 4 bases lay outside the gene matches. The CDR3 runs 15 residues. The CDR3 spells CASSESGTGLETQYF. CDR3 bases: TGCGCCAGCAGTGAGTCGGGGACAGGGTTGGAGACCCAGTACTTC.

This clonotype was seen a handful of times. This sequence joins TRBV2 and TRBJ2-7; no definite D call. V shed 3 bases and J shed 1 base, with 7 bases lying between them. The CDR3 sequence is 13 residues long. Germline lookup yields CDR1 SNHLY and CDR2 FYNNEI. The CDR3 DNA follows: TGTGCCAGCAGTGATTTACAGTCCTACGAGCAGTACTTC. This translates into CASSDLQSYEQYF.

The J gene is TRBJ2-1, the V gene TRBV25-1; D is unclear. V was pared by 1 base and J by 5 bases, with 12 bases between. In germline, CDR1 is MGHDK, CDR2 SYGVNS. The CDR3 covers 15 residues. CDR3 DNA: TGTGCCAGCAGTGAATTCAGGTCTAGTAACAATGAGCAGTTCTTC. This codes for CASSEFRSSNNEQFF.

This clonotype was counted only a few times. The V and J genes are TRBV15 and TRBJ2-5; D gene ambiguous. This CDR3 is built from 13 residues. Germline V gene sequence: CDR1 LNHNV, CDR2 YYDKDF (reference sequence). The germline V and J ends were trimmed by 1 base and 7 bases, with 10 bases remaining between them. DNA for the CDR3: TGTGCCACCAGCAGAGGGCCAGTCGGGACCCAGTACTTC. Its translation: CATSRGPVGTQYF.